A single sample gave rise to the 19 T cell receptor beta chains below, sequenced in a study of early T cells in non-severe SARS-CoV-2 infection. One entry per CDR3 protein results from TCRdb running MiXCR on the 5' RACE reads. This sample carries 75,000 or so distinct CDR3 sequences, approximately 12% of them seen once, and the ten largest clones take approximately 6.4%. Sequencing input: whole blood. The receptors were sampled from an adult who was a healthcare worker with PCR-confirmed SARS-CoV-2 infection or an uninfected control (not recorded which).

This clonotype was seen many times. The rearrangement joins TRBV12-3 or TRBV12-4 to TRBJ2-7; D perhaps matches TRBD2 (6 bases). The CDR3 totals 17 residues. Trimming cost V 1 base and J 1 base, with 17 bases left between them. The CDR3 loop is CASSLGVGGGGSYEQYF. As DNA, the CDR3 is TGTGCCAGCAGTTTAGGGGTCGGGGGAGGAGGATCCTACGAGCAGTACTTC.

This chain links TRBV9 with TRBJ2-3, with 9 bases aligning to TRBD2. CDR1 is SGDLS, CDR2 YYNGEE, per germline. V trimming: 0 bases; J trimming: 1 base; junction bases outside the gene matches: 3. The CDR3 sequence is 16 residues long. The CDR3 DNA is TGTGCCAGCAGCGTAGGAGCTAGCGGGGGCACAGATACGCAGTATTTT. Translating it yields CASSVGASGGTDTQYF.

In this sample, this clonotype turned up a few times. J is TRBJ2-6 and V is TRBV2; D perhaps matches TRBD1 (7 bases). The V end lost 7 bases, the J end lost 2 bases, and 12 bases lay between the germline ends. Germline V CDR1 and CDR2: SNHLY, FYNNEI. This CDR3 contains 15 residues. CDR3 coding DNA: TGTGCCAGCACCACCAGGGGGGCTGGGGCCAACGTCCTGACTTTC. Protein: CASTTRGAGANVLTF.

The V gene is TRBV7-2, the J gene TRBJ2-1; TRBD2 aligns across 13 bases. The CDR3 is 15 amino acids. Germline V gives CDR1 SGHTA, CDR2 FQGNSA. The ends lost 5 bases at V and 6 bases at J; junction bases unmatched: 4. The CDR3 DNA follows: TGTGCCAGCAGCCCCCGGACTAGCGGGAGCAATGAGCAGTTCTTC. This codes for CASSPRTSGSNEQFF.

The sample holds a few counts of this clonotype. This rearrangement joins TRBV24-1 to TRBJ1-2, with a possible D match to TRBD1 (5 bases). V dropped 5 bases and J dropped 7 bases, with 10 bases sitting between them. In germline, CDR1 is KGHDR, CDR2 SFDVKD. The CDR3 is 12 amino acids. CDR3: CATSVAGLGYTF. CDR3 coding DNA: TGTGCCACCAGTGTGGCGGGGCTTGGCTACACCTTC.

The rearrangement joins TRBV2 to TRBJ1-2; D not certain. The CDR3 runs 12 residues. Trimming shortened V by 4 bases and J by 2 bases, and 5 bases separated the two germline ends. The germline V gene has CDR1 SNHLY and CDR2 FYNNEI. The CDR3 nucleotides read TGTGCCAGCAGTGGCAGGAACTATGGCTACACCTTC. Its translation: CASSGRNYGYTF.

In its sample, this clonotype was seen many times. The genes are TRBV6-5 and TRBJ1-1; tentative D call: TRBD1 (6 bases). The germline V and J ends were trimmed by 1 base and 5 bases, with 11 bases remaining between them. The length of the CDR3 is 14 residues. Germline V lookup: CDR1 MNHEY, CDR2 SVGAGI. CDR3 residues: CASSYWGRRTEAFF. CDR3 nucleotides: TGTGCCAGCAGTTACTGGGGGCGGCGAACTGAAGCTTTCTTT.

This clonotype was observed at least ten times. The CDR3 loop is CASSSKARPTGELFF. CDR3 DNA: TGTGCCAGCAGCTCTAAAGCGAGGCCCACCGGGGAGCTGTTTTTT. V and J are TRBV7-8 and TRBJ2-2, with D unclear. This CDR3 is built from 15 residues. Trimming removed 4 bases from V and 4 bases from J, with 13 bases in between. CDR1 is SGHVS, CDR2 FQNEAQ, per germline.

This clonotype was detected ten times or more. The chain recombines TRBV5-1 with TRBJ1-5; D call uncertain. In germline, CDR1 is SGHRS, CDR2 YFSETQ. Trimming removed 2 bases at V and 6 bases at J, with 9 bases between. The CDR3 is made up of 13 amino acids. In DNA form, the CDR3 reads TGCGCCAGCAGCTTCAGAGGTCCTCAGCCCCAGCATTTT. It codes for CASSFRGPQPQHF.

The chain has TRBV4-1 and TRBJ2-7; 11 bases line up with TRBD1. In germline, CDR1 is MGHRA, CDR2 YSYEKL. CDR3 length: 13 residues. Trimming cost V 5 bases and J 9 bases; bases outside gene matches: 6. Here the CDR3 reads CASSNGQGAGQYF. The CDR3 DNA reads TGCGCCAGCAGCAACGGACAGGGGGCGGGGCAGTACTTC.

This clonotype came up a few times. V is TRBV7-9 and J is TRBJ2-1; D assignment may be TRBD1 or TRBD2 (5 bases each). Trimming cost V 0 bases and J 9 bases, with 9 bases left between them. Germline V lookup: CDR1 SEHNR, CDR2 FQNEAQ (reference sequence). CDR3 size: 13 residues. In nucleotides, the CDR3 is TGTGCCAGCAGCTTAGCGGGGGACGGTGAGCAGTTCTTC. This encodes CASSLAGDGEQFF.

This clonotype was observed at least ten times. The genes are TRBV7-3 and TRBJ1-1, with a weak D call TRBD1 (5 bases). CDR3 length: 13 residues. Germline values: CDR1 SGHTA, CDR2 FQGTGA. With 4 bases removed from V and 8 bases from J, the gap between germline ends came to 14 bases. CDR3 protein: CASSSPGTDEAFF. The CDR3 DNA sequence: TGTGCCAGCAGCTCGCCCGGGACGGACGAAGCTTTCTTT. Full variable domain (outside the CDR3, taken from reference TRBV7-3 and TRBJ1-1): GAGVSQTPSNKVTEKGKYVELRCDPISGHTALYWYRQSLGQGPEFLIYFQGTGAADDSGLPNDRFFAVRPEGSVSTLKIQRTERGDSAVYLCASSSPGTDEAFFGQGTRLTVV.

This chain uses TRBV19 with TRBJ2-3; 7 nucleotides line up with TRBD1. V was pared by 5 bases and J by 4 bases, with 12 bases of the junction left unmatched. In germline, CDR1 is LNHDA, CDR2 SQIVND (reference sequence). The CDR3 consists of 16 residues. The CDR3 region is CASSEPRTGTADTQYF. The CDR3 DNA reads TGTGCCAGTAGTGAACCTCGGACAGGTACAGCAGATACGCAGTATTTT. The full variable domain, its missing parts supplied by reference TRBV19 and TRBJ2-3, is DGGITQSPKYLFRKEGQNVTLSCEQNLNHDAMYWYRQDPGQGLRLIYYSQIVNDFQKGDIAEGYSVSREKKESFPLTVTSAQKNPTAFYLCASSEPRTGTADTQYFGPGTRLTVL.

This clonotype was recorded a few times. The chain carries TRBV5-5 and TRBJ2-3, with D perhaps matching TRBD1 (5 bases). This CDR3 region has 15 residues. Germline CDR1 and CDR2: SGHKS and YYEKEE (reference sequence). V was clipped by 2 bases and J by 0 bases, with 10 bases between them. CDR3 in amino acids: CASSLRQSSTDTQYF. Here the CDR3 DNA reads TGTGCCAGCAGCTTAAGACAGTCTAGCACAGATACGCAGTATTTT.

The chain is built from TRBV7-2 and TRBJ1-6; D ambiguous. The CDR3 consists of 15 residues. Germline-derived CDR1 and CDR2 are SGHTA and FQGNSA. Trimming shortened V by 2 bases and J by 3 bases, and 8 bases separated the two germline ends. This chain's CDR3 is CASSLWVSYNSPLHF. The CDR3 DNA is TGTGCCAGCAGCTTATGGGTCAGCTATAATTCACCCCTCCACTTT.

This clonotype has at least ten counts. The chain uses TRBV18 and TRBJ2-7, with D unresolved. The CDR3 has 14 amino acids. V lost 3 bases and J lost 0, with 9 bases in between. CDR1 KGHSH and CDR2 LQKENI come from the germline V gene. The CDR3 region is CASSPDLVSYEQYF. DNA of the CDR3: TGTGCCAGCTCACCGGACCTCGTCTCCTACGAGCAGTACTTC.

This clonotype was seen only a few times. V gene TRBV4-1 combines with J gene TRBJ2-2; tentatively, D is TRBD1 (6 bases). The V gene's germline CDR1 is MGHRA and CDR2 YSYEKL. CDR3 size: 14 residues. The V end lost 2 bases, the J end lost 5 bases, and 9 bases lay between the germline ends. For the CDR3, the DNA is TGCGCCAGCAGCCAATTGGACAGTACCGGGGAGCTGTTTTTT. It yields the protein CASSQLDSTGELFF.

The sample holds a few counts of this clonotype. V usage is TRBV19 and J usage is TRBJ2-5; D perhaps matches TRBD1 (6 bases). Germline assignment: CDR1 LNHDA and CDR2 SQIVND (reference sequence). The CDR3 runs 16 residues. Trimming left V 1 base short and J 0 bases short, with 12 bases between. For the CDR3, the DNA is TGTGCCAGTAGTATAGCCGGGACACCGTACCAAGAGACCCAGTACTTC. Translating gives CASSIAGTPYQETQYF.

The DNA for the CDR3 is TGCGCCAGCAGCCCGGGACAGGGGGGTAATGAGCAGTTCTTC. It is translated as CASSPGQGGNEQFF. V is TRBV5-1 and J is TRBJ2-1; 11 nucleotides match TRBD1. CDR1 is SGHRS, CDR2 YFSETQ, per germline. The CDR3 spans 14 residues. V was pared by 4 bases and J by 7 bases, with 4 bases of the junction left unmatched.